This T cell receptor beta chain was captured by sequencing in a study of blood T cells in healthy people across ages. Study findings and constraints: While age rose, TCR beta diversity per million T cells dropped in a roughly linear way. Bulk PBMC profiling left naive and antigen-experienced comparisons inconclusive.

There are many counts of this clonotype. Antigen: not known. A sample-barcoded 5' primer and a J-beta primer mix were used in a second PCR of roughly 7 to 11 cycles. Each cDNA molecule, via a template-switch adaptor with 12 random nucleotides, was tagged. Paired-end reads containing CDR3 totaled no fewer than 2.5 million for each sample. Using its own MiXCR run on the 5' RACE reads, TCRdb lists one record per CDR3 protein. The table lists around 750,000 distinct CDR3 sequences, 40% to 65% of them singletons. CDR1 and CDR2 from the germline V gene are DFQATT and SNEGSKA (reference sequence). The V and J ends lost 8 bases and 0 bases, in that order; junction bases with no gene match: 10. The CDR3 runs 16 residues.

This receptor was taken from a man older than 75 in good health. This chain joins TRBV20-1 and TRBJ2-1, with TRBD2 matching over 10 bases. The source material was blood. The CDR3 nucleotides read TGCAGTCCTTCCGGGGTAGCGGGAGGCTCCTACAATGAGCAGTTCTTC. Residues: CSPSGVAGGSYNEQFF.